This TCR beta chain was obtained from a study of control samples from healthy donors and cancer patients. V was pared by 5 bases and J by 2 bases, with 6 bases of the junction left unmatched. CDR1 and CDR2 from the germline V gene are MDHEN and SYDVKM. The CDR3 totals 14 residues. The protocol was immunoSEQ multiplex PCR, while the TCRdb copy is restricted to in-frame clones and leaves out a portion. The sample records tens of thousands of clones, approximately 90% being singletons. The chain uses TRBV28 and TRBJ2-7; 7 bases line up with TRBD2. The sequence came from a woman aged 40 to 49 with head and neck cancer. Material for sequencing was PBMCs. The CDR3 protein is CASSPGLSTYEQYF. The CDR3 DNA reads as TGTGCCAGCAGTCCGGGACTATCTACCTACGAGCAGTACTTC.